This T cell receptor beta chain was documented in a study of blood T cell repertoires in COVID-19 (dated by TCRdb to about 2020). Background for the entire study: Collaborator samples came from the United States, Italy and Spain and covered acute and convalescent phases of COVID-19. Samples came from the ongoing ImmuneRACE study (first 160 participants) plus 1,254 subjects from 6 global collaborators. Deeply sampled blood TCRbeta repertoires from subjects exposed to, actively infected with, or recovered from COVID-19 were included in the dataset. The sample metadata nearly always contained a de-identified subject ID, COVID-19 status, age in years and sex. The repertoires were released in a freely available public database meant as a resource for research on the immune response to SARS-CoV-2. The material from the prospective study consisted of cDNA or gDNA derived from T cells, B-cell-depleted T cells, or PBMCs. HLA class I and class II types, where available, came from metadata supplied by the sample provider rather than from assay-based typing.

Results and caveats for the whole study, not just this receptor: Clinical and demographic metadata were provided uncurated, with the amount varying by source and participant.

One collaborating source in Seattle enrolled patients while the patients were actively infected and followed the patients over time throughout the course of disease. Each collaborating institution followed its own protocols to collect whole blood in K2EDTA tubes. For TCRbeta analysis, collaborators shipped samples as frozen whole blood, isolated PBMCs, or DNA extracted from either of those sample types. The CDR3 starts with the cysteine, ends with the phenylalanine, and has 15 residues. Solely the CDR3 DNA is kept, with 45 bases framed from the first base. The germline V gene gives CDR1 as SGHTA and CDR2 as FQGNSA. Here V drops 3 bases and J drops 5 bases, and the junction holds 8 bases not matched to any gene. Note on this clone: Its recognized antigen is unknown. One base away there is no much larger clone; base qualities are not given.

TCRbeta CDR3 regions were amplified from genomic DNA using the immunoSEQ Assay, a bias-controlled multiplex PCR. The authors' pipeline ran thus. The number of nucleated cells in each sample was estimated from the amplification of reference gene primers within the assay. To quantify the absolute abundance of each unique TCRbeta CDR3 rearrangement, sequence reads were collapsed and filtered. Productive Simpson clonality was computed per sample as the square root of Simpson's diversity index over productive rearrangements. This is the immuneACCESS table as TCRdb keeps it, with only in-frame sequences that have V and J called. A part of the clones is gone; compared with another copy, unresolved V genes explain less than half, and the rest is unexplained. For V, J and clone size, that table is used; D and trimming come from the DNA. The sample table shows under 300,000 clones, and about 90% are seen once. 10% to 15% of the sample rests with the top ten.

This clonotype was obtained from a woman younger than 45 with COVID-19, enrolled during active disease. The chain was built from TRBV7-2 and TRBJ2-3, with TRBD2 matching 7 junction bases. Sequenced material: peripheral blood. At the DNA level, the sequence is TGTGCCAGCAGCTTTCGTGGGGGGGGTCAAGATACGCAGTATTTT. It codes for CASSFRGGGQDTQYF.